What follows describes a single TCR beta chain. Its antigen is as yet unknown. TCRdb reprocessed the 5' RACE reads, with one entry per CDR3 protein and no DNA. The listing records 250,000 or so distinct CDR3 sequences. This specimen comes from a study of T cells expressing NK-cell markers. Study details: The study drew TCR beta repertoires from sorted CD3+CD56+NKG2C+, CD3+CD56+NKG2C- and CD3+CD56-NKG2C+ T cells. Sequencing covered eight donors, seven HCMV-seropositive and one seronegative.

Whole-study findings and limits: Among a few donors, these clonotypes also ranked first in the CD3+CD56-NKG2C+ fraction. The dominant NKG2C+ clonotypes represented 1.0-7.0% of CD8+ T cells in five to seven donors.

Germline CDR1 and CDR2: DFQATT and SNEGSKA (reference sequence). This CDR3 contains 15 residues. This receptor was taken from a woman between 18 and 69 years old in good health. The chain couples TRBV20-1 to TRBJ2-7. The sample comprised blood T cells: a sorted CD56 or NKG2C T cell subset, CD4+ or CD8+ T cells, or bulk PBMC T cells (not recorded which). CDR3 residues: CSARDPRPSSYEQYF.